Below, 8 T cell receptor beta chains from the same sample are listed, as sequenced in a study of blood T cell repertoires in COVID-19. Sequencing was performed with immunoSEQ multiplex PCR; in TCRdb, only in-frame clones are kept and a portion is missing. The sample yields roughly 220,000 clones, around four fifths seen once. Sequencing was performed on peripheral blood. The source of these receptors is a woman aged 80 or over with COVID-19, enrolled during active disease.

The chain recombines TRBV3-1 (or the pseudogene TRBV3-2) with TRBJ2-7, with TRBD1 identical over 7 bases. Trimming at V came to 4 bases and at J to 6 bases, leaving 9 bases not matched to a gene. The CDR3 has 14 residues. Germline-derived CDR1 and CDR2 are LGHDT and YNNKEL (reference sequence). The CDR3 DNA sequence: TGTGCCAGCAGCCTCGACAGGGCCGATTCCGAGCAGTACTTC. It codes for CASSLDRADSEQYF.

This clone has only a few counts. The chain uses TRBV7-3 and TRBJ1-2; 8 nucleotides align to TRBD1. V lost 3 bases, J lost 8 bases, and 5 bases stayed unmatched. Germline V gives CDR1 SGHTA, CDR2 FQGTGA. The CDR3 spans 13 residues. CDR3 sequence reads: CASSFRQGTGYTF. The CDR3 nucleotides read TGTGCCAGCAGCTTCCGACAGGGGACGGGCTACACCTTC.

The rearrangement uses TRBV6-1 and TRBJ1-6; 8 bases fit TRBD1. This CDR3 region has 15 residues. V lost 6 bases, J lost 5 bases, and 6 bases stayed unmatched. Per the germline V gene, CDR1 is MNHNS and CDR2 is SASEGT. The CDR3 here is CASSTAGQDNSPLHF. The CDR3 DNA is TGTGCCAGCAGCACTGCGGGACAGGATAATTCACCCCTCCACTTT.

This chain connects TRBV5-4 to TRBJ1-2; no firm D call. The CDR3 length is 13 residues. Germline V gives CDR1 SGHNT, CDR2 YYREEE (reference sequence). V was cut by 2 bases and J by 8 bases, with 13 bases left in between. This CDR3 is CASSFNAPGGYTF. The CDR3 DNA follows: TGTGCCAGCAGCTTCAACGCTCCGGGAGGCTACACCTTC.

This clone was counted a few times. The gene calls are TRBV28 and TRBJ1-5; D gene unclear. Looked up from germline, CDR1 is MDHEN and CDR2 is SYDVKM. The CDR3 loop spans 14 amino acids. V was shortened by 4 bases and J by 11 bases, with 18 bases between the two germline ends. Here the CDR3 reads CASSSDKPPEAQHF. The CDR3 DNA reads TGTGCCAGCAGTTCCGACAAGCCACCCGAAGCCCAGCATTTT.

The chain recombines TRBV6-1 with TRBJ1-2, with D tentatively TRBD1 (5 bases). This CDR3 comprises 12 residues. Trimming stripped 1 base from V and 5 bases from J, with 5 bases between. Germline V CDR1 and CDR2: MNHNS, SASEGT. This CDR3 reads CASSEEGYGYTF. As DNA, the CDR3 is TGTGCCAGCAGTGAAGAGGGGTATGGCTACACCTTC.

The sample holds one count of this clone. The chain combines TRBV7-9 with TRBJ2-1, with D possibly being TRBD2 (5 bases). This CDR3 is 12 amino acids long. The germline V and J ends were trimmed by 5 bases and 10 bases, with 12 bases remaining between them. Germline-derived CDR1 and CDR2 are SEHNR and FQNEAQ (reference sequence). In nucleotides, the CDR3 is TGTGCCAGCAGCGGCAGACCGGGAGAGCAGTTCTTC. Amino acids: CASSGRPGEQFF.

CDR3 protein: CASSLAGYSYNEQFF. The CDR3 DNA is TGTGCCAGCAGCTTGGCAGGGTACTCCTACAATGAGCAGTTCTTC. The chain uses TRBV5-4 and TRBJ2-1, with D maybe TRBD1 (5 bases). Trimming shortened V by 0 bases and J by 0 bases, and 7 bases separated the two germline ends. This CDR3 contains 15 residues. Germline V gives CDR1 SGHNT, CDR2 YYREEE (reference sequence).